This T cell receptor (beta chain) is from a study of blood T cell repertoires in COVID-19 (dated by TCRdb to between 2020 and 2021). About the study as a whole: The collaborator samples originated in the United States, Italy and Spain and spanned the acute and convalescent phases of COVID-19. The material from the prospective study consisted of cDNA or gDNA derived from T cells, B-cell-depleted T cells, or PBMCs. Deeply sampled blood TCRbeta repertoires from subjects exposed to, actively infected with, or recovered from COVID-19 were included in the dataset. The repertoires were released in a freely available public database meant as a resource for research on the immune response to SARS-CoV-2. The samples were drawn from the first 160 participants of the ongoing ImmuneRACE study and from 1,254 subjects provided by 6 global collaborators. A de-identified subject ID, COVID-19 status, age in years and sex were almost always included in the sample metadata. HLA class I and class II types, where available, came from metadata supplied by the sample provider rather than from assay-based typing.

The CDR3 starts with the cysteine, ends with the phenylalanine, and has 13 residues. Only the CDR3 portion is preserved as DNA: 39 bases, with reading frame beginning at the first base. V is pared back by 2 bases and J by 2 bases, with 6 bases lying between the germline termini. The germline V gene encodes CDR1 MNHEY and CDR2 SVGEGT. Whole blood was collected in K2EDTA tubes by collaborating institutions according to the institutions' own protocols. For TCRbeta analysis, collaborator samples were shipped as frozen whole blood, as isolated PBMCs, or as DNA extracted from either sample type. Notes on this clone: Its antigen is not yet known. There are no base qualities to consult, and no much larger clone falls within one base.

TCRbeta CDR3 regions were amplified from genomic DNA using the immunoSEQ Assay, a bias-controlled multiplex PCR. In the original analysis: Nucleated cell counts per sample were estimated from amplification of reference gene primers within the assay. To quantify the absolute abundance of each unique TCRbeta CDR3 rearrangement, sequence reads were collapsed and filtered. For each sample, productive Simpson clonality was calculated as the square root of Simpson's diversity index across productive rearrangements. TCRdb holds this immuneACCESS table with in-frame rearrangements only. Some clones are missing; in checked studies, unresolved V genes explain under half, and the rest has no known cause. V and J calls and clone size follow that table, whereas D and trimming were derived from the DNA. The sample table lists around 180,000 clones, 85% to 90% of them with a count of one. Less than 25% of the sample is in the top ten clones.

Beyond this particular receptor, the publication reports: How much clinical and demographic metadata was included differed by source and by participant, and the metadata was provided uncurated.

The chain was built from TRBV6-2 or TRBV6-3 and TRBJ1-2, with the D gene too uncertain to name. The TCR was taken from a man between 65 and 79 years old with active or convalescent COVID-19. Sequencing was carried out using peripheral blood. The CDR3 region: CASSYAANYGYTF. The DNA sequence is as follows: TGTGCCAGCAGTTACGCGGCGAACTATGGCTACACCTTC.